This T cell receptor beta chain appears in the sequencing data of a study of T-cell memory formation after mild COVID-19 (dated by TCRdb to the early 2020s). As for the study more broadly: TCR sequence clusters from the two donors were largely donor specific. Two young, previously healthy adult volunteers made up the cohort, one male and one female. T-cell clones expanding and contracting after mild COVID-19 in two donors were tracked by longitudinal TCRalpha and TCRbeta repertoire sequencing.

Overall study outcomes, separate from this receptor: Some responding clones were detected in pre-infection memory, suggesting pre-existing cross-reactive memory T cells joined the SARS-CoV-2 response. The study covered only a couple of mild cases, and larger cohorts including severe cases with pre-infection samples were considered necessary. Contracting CD4+ clones turned up mainly in the CM and EM memory subsets, whereas EMRA was where CD8+ clones were enriched. Clones contracting from day 15 to 85 had balanced CD4/CD8 phenotypes, while a second wave expanding from day 15 to 37 was biased towards CD4+. Whether the second-wave clones peaking on day 37 were SARS-CoV-2 specific was not confirmed.

The instrument was an Illumina NovaSeq 6000. Using 5'RACE with constant-segment primers, TCRalpha and TCRbeta cDNA libraries were constructed, with sample barcodes and unique molecular identifiers added in the process. RNA was extracted from every sample with Trizol reagent. Libraries were amplified in two PCR steps, with a second sample barcode and Illumina TruSeq adapters added in the second step. Sequencing of libraries was performed on an Illumina NovaSeq with 2 x 150 bp paired-end reads. In the authors' own workflow: Reads were demultiplexed and collapsed into UMI-guided consensus sequences with migec v1.2.7. With mixcr v2.1.11, UMI consensuses were aligned to TRA and TRB V and J templates and assembled into clonotypes. Clonotypes were classified as expanded or contracted when called significant by both edgeR and NoisET, with noise models trained on biological replicates. For edgeR calls, the thresholds were a false discovery rate-adjusted p below 0.01 and a log2 fold-change of 1. PCA with hierarchical clustering of max-normalized trajectories of the 1000 most abundant clonotypes was used as exploratory dynamics analysis. The CD4 or CD8 phenotype of responding clones was assigned using the separately sequenced CD4+ and CD8+ repertoires. The raw public data were reprocessed by TCRdb itself: fastp quality trimming at Q25, MiXCR clonotype calling, in-frame beta chains only. Merged by CDR3 protein, the rows form single entries marked with the most common genes and DNA. It is TCRdb's table, rather than the study itself, that gives the V and J calls and clone size. The sample table shows around 130,000 distinct CDR3 sequences, and about 5.9% are seen once. The top ten clonotypes cover approximately 2% of the sample.

The junction shows trimming of 5 bases on V and 5 bases on J, and the gene matches do not reach 14 bases of it. Per the germline V gene, SGHTA is the CDR1 and FQGNSA is the CDR2. The CDR3 has 16 amino acids, counting the end cysteine and phenylalanine. The only DNA kept is the CDR3, 48 bases in frame from the first base. A remark on this clonotype: Its antigen target is currently unknown. Per-base qualities were not stored, and no clone one base away is much larger.

PBMCs were isolated by Ficoll-Paque density gradient centrifugation. The material sequenced was PBMCs or a T cell subset sorted from them (not recorded which). This chain is built from TRBV7-2 and TRBJ2-7; 8 nucleotides in the junction match TRBD1. This sequence was found in an adult woman who had mild COVID-19 (a few samples of this study predate the infection). The sample titles of this study are shuffled in the database, so cell type and time point are left out; the donor was told from shared clones. Here the CDR3 is given as CASSPTGDRLLDEQYF. The sequenced DNA: TGTGCCAGCAGCCCGACTGGGGACAGGCTCCTGGACGAGCAGTACTTC.